The clone carrying this TCR beta chain is identified as medium-sized from frequency. Its antigen is currently unknown. Researchers sorted 300,000 cells of each CD8+ T cell subset in triplicate. The sample originates from a study of CXCR3-negative and CXCR3-positive naive CD8 T cells. Study-wide background: Per-library TRB read counts averaged about 1.5 +/- 0.3 million, adding up to some 130 million in total.

This CDR3 has 14 amino acids. Germline values: CDR1 MNHNY, CDR2 SVGAGI (reference sequence). Study-level results: Naive cells that were CXCR3-positive had more hydrophobic TRB CDR3s (compared with CXCR3-negative naive cells). The study found that naive CXCR3-negative and CXCR3-positive cells shared TRBV-TRBJ usage, while memory cells differed. Cryopreserved cells partially lost CXCR3 expression, and fresh PBMCs were used in most assays.

Via 5' RACE with UMI labels, TRB cDNA libraries were prepared. With the 5' RACE reads reprocessed, TCRdb shows one record per CDR3 protein and no DNA. The sample has roughly 5,400 distinct CDR3 sequences; the top ten hold around 2%. This TCR derives from a human donor in good health. Some clones in this sample may be carry-over from other donors' samples. Sequencing was done on a sample of naive CXCR3+ CD8+ T cells from blood. The sample's subset: CD45RO-CCR7+CD27+CD95- naive CD8+ T cells expressing CXCR3 (TNR3+). The chain couples TRBV6-6 to TRBJ1-4. The CDR3 region is CASSYSQGGEKLFF.